One sample yielded the 26 T cell receptor beta chains listed below, sequenced in a study of CD8+ T cells in alopecia areata. Sequencing relied on a cDNA template that was reverse transcribed from extracted RNA. The data were produced by immunoSEQ multiplex PCR, yet TCRdb's version contains in-frame clones alone and is incomplete. In the table there are fewer than 250,000 clones, roughly two fifths of which are singletons. Regarding treatment: oral pan-JAK inhibitor, 5-10 mg twice daily. The input for sequencing was CD4+ T cells sorted from blood, taken at roughly week 36, from a patient treated with tofacitinib. All receptors derive from a human donor with alopecia areata.

This clone has just one count. V is TRBV5-1 and J is TRBJ2-5; 8 nucleotides line up with TRBD1. Germline assignment: CDR1 SGHRS and CDR2 YFSETQ. The CDR3 contains 14 residues. With V trimmed by 3 bases and J by 4 bases, 5 bases remained unmatched. The CDR3 region is CASSSGQGLETQYF. In nucleotides, the CDR3 is TGCGCCAGCAGCTCCGGACAGGGCCTAGAGACCCAGTACTTC.

This chain links TRBV5-1 with TRBJ2-1, with TRBD2 identical over 8 bases. The ends lost 2 bases at V and 9 bases at J; junction bases unmatched: 7. The CDR3 loop spans 14 amino acids. The germline CDR1 and CDR2 sequences are SGHRS and YFSETQ. The CDR3 spells CASSLGRSGSEQFF. The CDR3 DNA follows: TGCGCCAGCAGCTTAGGTCGGAGCGGGAGTGAGCAGTTCTTC.

V and J are TRBV29-1 and TRBJ2-1; 8 bases align to TRBD2. Unmatched junction bases numbered 2, after V lost 7 bases and J lost 6 bases. CDR3 size: 11 residues. Per germline, CDR1 SQVTM and CDR2 ANQGSEA. CDR3 in amino acids: CSETSANEQFF. The CDR3, as DNA: TGCAGCGAGACTAGCGCCAATGAGCAGTTCTTC.

The chain couples TRBV19 to TRBJ2-5; a weak D match, TRBD2 (6 bases). V lost 5 bases to trimming and J lost 5 bases, with 15 bases between them. Germline V gene sequence: CDR1 LNHDA, CDR2 SQIVND (reference sequence). The CDR3 is 14 amino acids. DNA for the CDR3: TGTGCCAGTAGTCCCCGGGACTTCGGGGAGACCCAGTACTTC. Amino acids: CASSPRDFGETQYF.

V is TRBV5-1 and J is TRBJ2-7; 11 nucleotides line up with TRBD2. The V segment lost 7 bases and the J segment 1 base; nucleotides outside the gene matches: 13. Germline CDR1 SGHRS, CDR2 YFSETQ. The CDR3 spans 17 residues. CDR3 DNA: TGCGCCAGCGCAGGCGGGTTGGGACTAGCGGATTCCTACGAGCAGTACTTC. Residues: CASAGGLGLADSYEQYF.

There are a few counts of this clone. The gene calls are TRBV7-3 and TRBJ1-3, with 7 bases fitting TRBD1. CDR3 length equals 14 residues. Germline trimming cut 5 bases from V and 1 base from J; bases unmatched to any gene: 2. Germline loops: CDR1 SGHTA, CDR2 FQGTGA. DNA of the CDR3: TGTGCCAGCAGCCCAGGGGGATCTGGAAACACCATATATTTT. This codes for CASSPGGSGNTIYF.

This chain connects TRBV7-2 to TRBJ2-7; 7 bases agree with TRBD1. CDR1 is SGHTA and CDR2 is FQGNSA in the germline V gene. The ends lost 5 bases at V and 2 bases at J; junction bases unmatched: 6. CDR3 length: 14 amino acids. The CDR3 bases are TGTGCCAGCAGCCGCGACAGGGTTACCTACGAGCAGTACTTC. Its protein is CASSRDRVTYEQYF.

The chain combines TRBV7-9 with TRBJ2-1, with 11 bases lining up with TRBD2. Germline assignment: CDR1 SEHNR and CDR2 FQNEAQ (reference sequence). V lost 1 base to trimming and J lost 10 bases; unmatched junction nucleotides: 6. This CDR3 has 15 amino acids. CDR3 in amino acids: CASSLGASGGNEQFF. The CDR3 DNA reads TGTGCCAGCAGCTTAGGGGCTAGCGGGGGGAACGAGCAGTTCTTC.

This clone was detected only a few times. The CDR3, as DNA: TGCGCCAGCAGCTTGGCCCAGGAGGTCGAGCAGTACTTC. Translated, it gives CASSLAQEVEQYF. V is TRBV5-1 and J is TRBJ2-7; the D gene is possibly TRBD2 (5 bases). The CDR3 consists of 13 residues. Germline CDR1 SGHRS, CDR2 YFSETQ. Deletions cut 0 bases from V and 6 bases from J, with 10 bases between. The whole variable domain, filled in from reference TRBV5-1 and TRBJ2-7, reads KAGVTQTPRYLIKTRGQQVTLSCSPISGHRSVSWYQQTPGQGLQFLFEYFSETQRNKGNFPGRFSGRQFSNSRSEMNVSTLELGDSALYLCASSLAQEVEQYFGPGTRLTVT.

The chain joins TRBV5-1 to TRBJ2-2; the D call may be TRBD1 or TRBD2 (7 bases each). This CDR3 contains 15 residues. Germline V gene data show CDR1 as SGHRS and CDR2 as YFSETQ. Between the trimmed V and J ends, which lost 4 bases and 5 bases, there was a span of 15 bases. CDR3: CASSPRQGGTGELFF. CDR3 coding DNA: TGCGCCAGCAGCCCGCGACAGGGAGGGACCGGGGAGCTGTTTTTT.

The V and J genes are TRBV9 and TRBJ1-1; no clear D. The CDR3 contains 14 residues. In germline, CDR1 is SGDLS, CDR2 YYNGEE. Trimming removed 0 bases at V and 5 bases at J, with 11 bases between. This CDR3 is CASSVDARTTEAFF. The CDR3 DNA reads as TGTGCCAGCAGCGTAGATGCCAGGACGACTGAAGCTTTCTTT.

This clone appeared many times. The rearrangement links TRBV29-1 to TRBJ1-1; D not certain. Germline V CDR1 and CDR2: SQVTM, ANQGSEA. V gave up 2 bases and J gave up 0 bases, with 13 bases separating them. CDR3 size: 15 residues. The DNA for the CDR3 is TGCAGCGTTGAACGGGGTCCGGGGATGAACACTGAAGCTTTCTTT. Translating it yields CSVERGPGMNTEAFF.

V usage is TRBV9 and J usage is TRBJ2-7; D is perhaps TRBD2 (6 bases). The germline V gene encodes CDR1 SGDLS and CDR2 YYNGEE. Deletions cut 7 bases from V and 0 bases from J, with 14 bases between. The CDR3 contains 14 residues. The CDR3 bases are TGTGCCAGCTCTGGGTCCGGGAGCTCCTACGAGCAGTACTTC. As protein: CASSGSGSSYEQYF.

This chain joins TRBV6-4 and TRBJ2-1; 11 bases match TRBD2. V gave up 0 bases and J gave up 7 bases; unmatched junction bases: 5. In germline, CDR1 is MRHNA, CDR2 SNTAGT. The CDR3 has 16 amino acids. CDR3 coding DNA: TGTGCCAGCAGTGACTCGTTAGCGGGAGGGCGTAATGAGCAGTTCTTC. It yields the protein CASSDSLAGGRNEQFF.

This chain joins TRBV29-1 and TRBJ2-3; no definite D call. V was shortened by 6 bases and J by 8 bases, with 15 bases between the two germline ends. This CDR3 region has 12 residues. Germline loops: CDR1 SQVTM, CDR2 ANQGSEA. CDR3 bases: TGCAGCGTGGACGGGCCTCCGGGTACGCAGTATTTT. Its protein product is CSVDGPPGTQYF.

Only a few counts were recorded for this clone. The V call is TRBV5-1, the J call TRBJ2-1; perhaps TRBD2 as D (11 bases). Per germline, CDR1 SGHRS and CDR2 YFSETQ. The CDR3 covers 20 residues. V shed 3 bases and J shed 6 bases, with 31 bases lying between them. The CDR3 loop is CASSSPGQGSTLAGGNEQFF. The CDR3 nucleotides are TGCGCCAGCAGCTCGCCGGGACAGGGGTCAACGCTAGCGGGGGGCAATGAGCAGTTCTTC.

The rearrangement uses TRBV30 and TRBJ2-1; D is unclear. Germline V gene sequence: CDR1 GTSNPN, CDR2 SVGIG (reference sequence). V was trimmed by 0 bases and J by 5 bases, leaving 14 bases between them. This CDR3 region has 15 residues. The CDR3 protein is CAWSVSGPSHNEQFF. In nucleotides, the CDR3 is TGTGCCTGGAGTGTATCCGGGCCGTCCCACAATGAGCAGTTCTTC.

This chain connects TRBV5-1 to TRBJ2-7; 9 bases are shared with TRBD2. V lost 0 bases and J lost 7; bases outside the gene matches: 8. Per germline, CDR1 SGHRS and CDR2 YFSETQ. The CDR3 is 15 amino acids. The CDR3 nucleotides are TGCGCCAGCAGCTTGGTAGCTAGCGGGGTCAAAGAGCAGTACTTC. Translating gives CASSLVASGVKEQYF.

The chain combines TRBV5-1 with TRBJ2-1; D possibly corresponds to TRBD1 (5 bases). This CDR3 region has 15 residues. Germline values: CDR1 SGHRS, CDR2 YFSETQ. V was clipped by 2 bases and J by 8 bases, with 17 bases between them. DNA for the CDR3: TGCGCCAGCAGCTTCGGTCAGGTAGGGGTTGATGAGCAGTTCTTC. Protein: CASSFGQVGVDEQFF.

This chain uses TRBV5-4 with TRBJ2-3, with a possible D match to TRBD2 (6 bases). In germline, CDR1 is SGHNT, CDR2 YYREEE (reference sequence). V was cut by 5 bases and J by 2 bases, with 15 bases left in between. CDR3 length equals 15 residues. CDR3 in DNA: TGTGCCAGCAGTCCCCGGGGGTCTCACACAGATACGCAGTATTTT. Translating gives CASSPRGSHTDTQYF. The entire variable domain, with the rest obtained from reference TRBV5-4 and TRBJ2-3, is as follows: ETGVTQSPTHLIKTRGQQVTLRCSSQSGHNTVSWYQQALGQGPQFIFQYYREEENGRGNFPPRFSGLQFPNYSSELNVNALELDDSALYLCASSPRGSHTDTQYFGPGTRLTVL.

This clone has more than one count but fewer than ten. This chain links TRBV5-4 with TRBJ2-7; TRBD1 might be the D (6 bases). The V gene's germline CDR1 is SGHNT and CDR2 YYREEE (reference sequence). CDR3 length: 16 residues. V was pared by 1 base and J by 4 bases, with 18 bases between. In DNA, the CDR3 is TGTGCCAGCAGCTTGAAGGACGGACAGAGAATTTACGAGCAGTACTTC. The encoded protein is CASSLKDGQRIYEQYF.

This clone has just a few counts. The genes are TRBV29-1 and TRBJ2-5; 8 bases are shared with TRBD2. The trim removed 8 bases at V and 4 bases at J, leaving 9 bases unmatched. This CDR3 contains 13 residues. Per the germline V gene, CDR1 is SQVTM and CDR2 is ANQGSEA. The CDR3 sequence: CSSNPGGSETQYF. CDR3 DNA sequence: TGCAGCTCAAATCCGGGGGGGTCAGAGACCCAGTACTTC.

The chain employs TRBV5-1 and TRBJ1-4, with D maybe TRBD1 (5 bases). The CDR3 is 16 amino acids. Germline assignment: CDR1 SGHRS and CDR2 YFSETQ. The V and J ends lost 5 bases and 5 bases respectively, with 19 bases between them. The CDR3 nucleotides read TGCGCCAGCAGGCTTTTACCCCGGGACGGGAATGAAAAACTGTTTTTT. Residues: CASRLLPRDGNEKLFF. The whole variable domain, remainder taken from reference TRBV5-1 and TRBJ1-4, is KAGVTQTPRYLIKTRGQQVTLSCSPISGHRSVSWYQQTPGQGLQFLFEYFSETQRNKGNFPGRFSGRQFSNSRSEMNVSTLELGDSALYLCASRLLPRDGNEKLFFGSGTQLSVL.

The table lists this clone with a few counts. The chain has TRBV29-1 and TRBJ2-7; 7 bases are a match to TRBD2. The CDR3 consists of 17 residues. Germline CDR1 and CDR2: SQVTM and ANQGSEA. V was clipped by 4 bases and J by 0 bases; unmatched bases: 15. CDR3 loop: CSVAGRGAGRSSYEQYF. CDR3 sequence (DNA): TGCAGCGTTGCTGGGAGGGGAGCGGGAAGGTCCTCCTACGAGCAGTACTTC.

This clone was found a few times. The V gene is TRBV28, the J gene TRBJ1-4, with D possibly TRBD1 on 6 matching bases. The CDR3 runs 16 residues. Trimming cost V 3 bases and J 10 bases, with 21 bases left between them. Germline V CDR1 and CDR2: MDHEN, SYDVKM. In DNA form, the CDR3 reads TGTGCCAGCAGTTTGACAGGACCCACAGGGTCCCGAAAACTGTTTTTT. It is translated as CASSLTGPTGSRKLFF.

V is TRBV5-1 and J is TRBJ2-3; a possible D gene is TRBD2 (6 bases). CDR3 length: 14 amino acids. V lost 4 bases and J lost 6, with 15 bases in between. The germline gives CDR1 SGHRS, CDR2 YFSETQ. The CDR3 sequence is CASSPGTSRDTQYF. The CDR3 nucleotides are TGCGCCAGCAGCCCCGGAACTAGCAGGGATACGCAGTATTTT.